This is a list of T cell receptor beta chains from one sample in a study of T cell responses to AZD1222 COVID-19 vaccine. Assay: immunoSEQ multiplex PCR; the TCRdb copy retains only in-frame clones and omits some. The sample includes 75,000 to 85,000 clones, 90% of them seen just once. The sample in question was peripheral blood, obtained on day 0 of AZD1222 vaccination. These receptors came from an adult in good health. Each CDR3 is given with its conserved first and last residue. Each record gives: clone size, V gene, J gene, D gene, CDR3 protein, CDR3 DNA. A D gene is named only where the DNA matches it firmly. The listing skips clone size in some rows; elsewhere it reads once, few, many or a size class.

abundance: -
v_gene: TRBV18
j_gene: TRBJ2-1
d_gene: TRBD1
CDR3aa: CASSPNRGPNEQFF
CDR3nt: TGTGCCAGCTCACCAAACAGGGGGCCGAATGAGCAGTTCTTC

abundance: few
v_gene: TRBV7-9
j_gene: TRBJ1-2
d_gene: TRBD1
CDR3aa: CASSSITGAYGYTF
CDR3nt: TGTGCCAGCAGCTCCATTACAGGGGCCTATGGCTACACCTTC

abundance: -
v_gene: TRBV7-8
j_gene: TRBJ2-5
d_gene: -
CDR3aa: CASSPPTNREQETQYF
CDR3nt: TGTGCCAGCAGCCCTCCTACAAACCGGGAGCAAGAGACCCAGTACTTC

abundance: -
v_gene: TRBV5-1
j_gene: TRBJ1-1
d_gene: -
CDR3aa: CASASPLAANTEAFF
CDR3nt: TGCGCCAGCGCCTCCCCTCTGGCCGCGAACACTGAAGCTTTCTTT

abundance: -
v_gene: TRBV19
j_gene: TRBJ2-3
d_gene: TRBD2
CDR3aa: CASSGTSGTDTQYF
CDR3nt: TGTGCCAGCTCCGGGACTAGCGGGACAGATACGCAGTATTTT

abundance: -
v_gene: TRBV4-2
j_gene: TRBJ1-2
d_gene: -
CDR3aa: CASSQGENRDLDGYTF
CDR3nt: TGTGCCAGCAGCCAAGGGGAAAACAGGGACCTGGACGGCTACACCTTC

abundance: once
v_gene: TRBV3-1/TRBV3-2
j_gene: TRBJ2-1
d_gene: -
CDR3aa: CASSPRLLGAYNEQFF
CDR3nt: TGTGCCAGCAGCCCCCGACTCCTAGGGGCCTACAATGAGCAGTTCTTC

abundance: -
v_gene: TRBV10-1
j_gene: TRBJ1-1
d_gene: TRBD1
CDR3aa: CASSESDRANTEAFF
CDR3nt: TGCGCCAGCAGTGAGTCGGACAGGGCAAACACTGAAGCTTTCTTT

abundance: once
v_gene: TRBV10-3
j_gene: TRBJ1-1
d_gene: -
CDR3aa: CAVQAGGAEAFF
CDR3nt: TGTGCCGTACAGGCCGGGGGCGCTGAAGCTTTCTTT

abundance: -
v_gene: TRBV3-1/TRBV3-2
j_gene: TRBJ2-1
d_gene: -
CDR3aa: CASSQDGNRYNEQFF
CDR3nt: TGTGCCAGCAGCCAAGATGGTAACCGTTACAATGAGCAGTTCTTC

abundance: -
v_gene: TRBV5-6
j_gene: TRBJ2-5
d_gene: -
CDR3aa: CASSLQGPRRETQYF
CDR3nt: TGTGCCAGCAGCTTGCAGGGTCCAAGACGAGAGACCCAGTACTTC

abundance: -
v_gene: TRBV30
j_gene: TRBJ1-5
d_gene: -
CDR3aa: CAWSARGNQPQHF
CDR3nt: TGTGCCTGGAGTGCGCGGGGGAATCAGCCCCAGCATTTT

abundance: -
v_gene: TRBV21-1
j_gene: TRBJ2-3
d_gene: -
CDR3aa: CASPWRLASTDTQYF
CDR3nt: TGTGCCAGCCCTTGGCGGCTAGCTAGCACAGATACGCAGTATTTT

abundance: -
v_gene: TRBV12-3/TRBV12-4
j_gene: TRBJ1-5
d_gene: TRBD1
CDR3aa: CASSTQGMEPQHF
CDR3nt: TGTGCCAGCAGTACACAGGGGATGGAGCCCCAGCATTTT

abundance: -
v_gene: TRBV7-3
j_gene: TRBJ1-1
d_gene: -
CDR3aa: CASSSEGGWTEAFF
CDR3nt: TGTGCCAGCAGCTCGGAAGGGGGATGGACTGAAGCTTTCTTT

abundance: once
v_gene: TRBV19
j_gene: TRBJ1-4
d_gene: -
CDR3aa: CASTLSAGAGEKLFF
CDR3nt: TGTGCCAGTACCCTCTCCGCCGGGGCCGGTGAAAAACTGTTTTTT

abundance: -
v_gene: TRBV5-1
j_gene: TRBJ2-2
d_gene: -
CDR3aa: CASSLRTQDTGELFF
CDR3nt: TGCGCCAGCAGCTTGAGGACACAGGACACCGGGGAGCTGTTTTTT

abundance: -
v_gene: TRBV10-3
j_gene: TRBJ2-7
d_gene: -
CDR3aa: CAISESRLFQGRDEQYF
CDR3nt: TGTGCCATCAGTGAGTCTCGTCTATTCCAAGGCCGGGACGAGCAGTACTTC

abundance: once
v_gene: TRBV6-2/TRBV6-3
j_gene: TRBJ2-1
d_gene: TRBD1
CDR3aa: CASSRDRVDNEQFF
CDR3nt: TGTGCCAGCAGTAGGGACAGGGTGGACAATGAGCAGTTCTTC

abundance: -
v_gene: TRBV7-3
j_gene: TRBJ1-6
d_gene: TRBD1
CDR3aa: CASSAAGQSNSPLHF
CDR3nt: TGTGCCAGCAGCGCAGCGGGACAGTCTAATTCACCCCTCCACTTT

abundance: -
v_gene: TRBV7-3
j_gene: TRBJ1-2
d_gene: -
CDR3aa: CASSPSVGTFDGYTF
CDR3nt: TGTGCCAGCAGCCCCTCCGTTGGGACGTTCGATGGCTACACCTTC

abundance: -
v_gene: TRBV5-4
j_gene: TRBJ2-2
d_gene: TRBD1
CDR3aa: CASSLGGARGHTGELFF
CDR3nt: TGTGCCAGCAGCTTGGGTGGGGCCAGGGGGCACACCGGGGAGCTGTTTTTT

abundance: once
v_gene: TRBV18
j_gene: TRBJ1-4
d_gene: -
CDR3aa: CASSPPQGGEKLFF
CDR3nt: TGTGCCAGCTCACCACCGCAGGGAGGGGAAAAACTGTTTTTT

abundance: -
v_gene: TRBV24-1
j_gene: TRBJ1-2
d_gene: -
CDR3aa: CATSHGGEGYTF
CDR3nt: TGTGCCACCTCTCACGGGGGAGAAGGCTACACCTTC

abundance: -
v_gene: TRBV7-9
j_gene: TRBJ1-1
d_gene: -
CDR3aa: CASSLHGMNTEAFF
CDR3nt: TGTGCCAGCAGCCTCCACGGCATGAACACTGAAGCTTTCTTT

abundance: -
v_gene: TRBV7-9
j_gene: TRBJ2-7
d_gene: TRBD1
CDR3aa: CASSLGGTGSHEQYF
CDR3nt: TGTGCCAGCAGCTTAGGAGGGACAGGGTCCCACGAGCAGTACTTC

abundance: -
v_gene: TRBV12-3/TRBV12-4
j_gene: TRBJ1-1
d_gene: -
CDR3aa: CASRLLRQASAFF
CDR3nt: TGTGCCAGCAGACTACTTCGACAGGCTTCCGCTTTCTTT

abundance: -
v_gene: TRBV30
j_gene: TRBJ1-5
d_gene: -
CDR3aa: CAWSPPREGTFNQPQHF
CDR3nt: TGTGCCTGGAGTCCACCTCGGGAGGGGACTTTCAATCAGCCCCAGCATTTT

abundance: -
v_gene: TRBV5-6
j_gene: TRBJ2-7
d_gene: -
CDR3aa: CASSLGAYEQYF
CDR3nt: TGTGCCAGCAGCTTAGGGGCCTACGAGCAGTACTTC

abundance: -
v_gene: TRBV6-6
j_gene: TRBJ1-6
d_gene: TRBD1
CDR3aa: CASSQIRQGSSPLHF
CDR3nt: TGTGCCAGCAGCCAAATAAGACAGGGGAGTTCACCCCTCCACTTT

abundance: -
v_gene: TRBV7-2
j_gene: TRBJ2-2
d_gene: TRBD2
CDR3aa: CATGTSGYTGELFF
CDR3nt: TGTGCCACAGGGACTAGCGGATACACCGGGGAGCTGTTTTTT

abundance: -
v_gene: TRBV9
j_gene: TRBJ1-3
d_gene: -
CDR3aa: CASSVGRETKPSAIYF
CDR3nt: TGTGCCAGCAGCGTAGGCAGGGAGACCAAGCCTAGTGCCATATATTTT

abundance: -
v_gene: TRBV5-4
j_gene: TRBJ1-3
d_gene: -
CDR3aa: CASSPAGYGIGNTIYF
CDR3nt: TGTGCCAGCAGCCCGGCGGGGTACGGGATTGGAAACACCATATATTTT

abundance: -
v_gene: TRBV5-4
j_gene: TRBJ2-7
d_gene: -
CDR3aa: CASSSYTGLRGSYEQYF
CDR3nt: TGTGCCAGCAGCTCCTATACAGGGCTTAGGGGCTCCTACGAGCAGTACTTC

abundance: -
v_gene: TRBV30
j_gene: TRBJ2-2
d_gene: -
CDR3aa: CAWQGLIGELFF
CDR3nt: TGTGCCTGGCAGGGGTTGATAGGGGAGCTGTTTTTT

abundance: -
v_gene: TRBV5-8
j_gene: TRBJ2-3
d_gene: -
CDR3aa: CASSLAFGADTQYF
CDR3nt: TGTGCCAGCAGCTTGGCCTTTGGGGCAGATACGCAGTATTTT

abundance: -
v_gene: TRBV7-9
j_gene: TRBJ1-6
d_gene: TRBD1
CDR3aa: CASSPTGAATGPLHF
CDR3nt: TGTGCCAGCAGCCCCACAGGGGCTGCCACCGGGCCCCTCCACTTT

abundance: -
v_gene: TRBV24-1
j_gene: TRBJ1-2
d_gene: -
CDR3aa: CATSDSDTGPRGNYGYTF
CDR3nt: TGTGCCACCAGTGATTCTGACACGGGACCCCGAGGGAACTATGGCTACACCTTC

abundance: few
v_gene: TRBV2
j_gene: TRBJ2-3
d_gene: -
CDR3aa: CASRAGGVTDTQYF
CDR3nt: TGTGCCAGCAGAGCCGGGGGAGTCACAGATACGCAGTATTTT

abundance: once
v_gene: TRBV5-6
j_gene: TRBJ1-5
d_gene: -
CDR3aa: CASSLGGGNSNQPQHF
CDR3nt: TGTGCCAGCAGCTTAGGCGGGGGCAATAGCAATCAGCCCCAGCATTTT

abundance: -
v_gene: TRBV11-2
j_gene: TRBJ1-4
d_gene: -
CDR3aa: CASSPAGSLNEKLFF
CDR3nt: TGTGCCAGCAGCCCGGCGGGGTCGCTCAATGAAAAACTGTTTTTT

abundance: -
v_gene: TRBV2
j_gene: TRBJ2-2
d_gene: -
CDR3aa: CASSEERWTGRINTGELFF
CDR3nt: TGTGCCAGCAGTGAAGAGAGGTGGACGGGACGGATCAACACCGGGGAGCTGTTTTTT

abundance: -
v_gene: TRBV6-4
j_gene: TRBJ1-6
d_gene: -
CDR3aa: CASSEERNSPLHF
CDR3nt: TGTGCCAGCAGTGAGGAGAGAAATTCACCCCTCCACTTT

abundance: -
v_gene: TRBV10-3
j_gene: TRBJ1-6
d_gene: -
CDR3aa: CAISDPGGRKNNSPLHF
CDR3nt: TGTGCCATCAGTGATCCGGGGGGACGAAAAAATAATTCACCCCTCCACTTT

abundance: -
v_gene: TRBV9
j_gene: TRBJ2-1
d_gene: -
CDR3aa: CASSASELSGTGEQFF
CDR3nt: TGTGCCAGCAGCGCCTCAGAACTATCGGGTACGGGTGAGCAGTTCTTC

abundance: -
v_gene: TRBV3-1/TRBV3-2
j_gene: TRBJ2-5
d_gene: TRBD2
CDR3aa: CASSRRTSGEQETQYF
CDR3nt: TGTGCCAGCAGCCGACGGACTAGCGGGGAACAAGAGACCCAGTACTTC

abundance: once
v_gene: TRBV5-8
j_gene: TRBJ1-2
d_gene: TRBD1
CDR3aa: CASSLSGTVAYGYTF
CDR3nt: TGTGCCAGCAGCTTGTCGGGGACAGTCGCCTATGGCTACACCTTC

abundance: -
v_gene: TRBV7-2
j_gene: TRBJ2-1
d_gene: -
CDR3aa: CASSLASSYNEQFF
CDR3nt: TGTGCCAGCAGCTTAGCAAGCTCCTACAATGAGCAGTTCTTC

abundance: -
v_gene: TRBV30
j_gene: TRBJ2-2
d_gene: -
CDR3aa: CAWSIGASTGSTGELFF
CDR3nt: TGTGCCTGGAGCATCGGGGCCAGCACAGGCAGCACCGGGGAGCTGTTTTTT

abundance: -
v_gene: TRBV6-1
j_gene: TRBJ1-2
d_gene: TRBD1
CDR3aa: CASSDPQGTYGYTF
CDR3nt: TGTGCCAGCAGTGATCCACAGGGGACCTATGGCTACACCTTC

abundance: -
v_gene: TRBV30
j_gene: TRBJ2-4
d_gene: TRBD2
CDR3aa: CAWSAQGGIGYIQYF
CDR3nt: TGTGCCTGGAGTGCCCAGGGAGGGATCGGGTACATTCAGTACTTC

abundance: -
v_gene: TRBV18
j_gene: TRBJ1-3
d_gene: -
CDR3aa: CASSPQGPSSGNTIYF
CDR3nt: TGTGCCAGCTCACCGCAGGGGCCTTCCTCTGGAAACACCATATATTTT

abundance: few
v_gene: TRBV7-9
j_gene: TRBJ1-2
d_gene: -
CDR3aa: CASSGPGLYGYTF
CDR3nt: TGTGCCAGCAGCGGTCCGGGGCTCTATGGCTACACCTTC

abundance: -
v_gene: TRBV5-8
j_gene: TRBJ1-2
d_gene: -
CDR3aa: CASSLTGQPSNYGYTF
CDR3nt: TGTGCCAGCAGCCTCACCGGACAGCCTTCTAACTATGGCTACACCTTC

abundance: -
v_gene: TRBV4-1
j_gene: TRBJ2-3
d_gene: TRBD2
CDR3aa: CASSQPRTSRYTDTQYF
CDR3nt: TGCGCCAGCAGCCAACCGAGGACTAGCAGGTACACAGATACGCAGTATTTT

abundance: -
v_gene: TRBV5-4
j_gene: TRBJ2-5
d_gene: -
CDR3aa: CASSLGRQGLETQYF
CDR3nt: TGTGCCAGCAGCTTGGGGCGGCAGGGATTGGAGACCCAGTACTTC

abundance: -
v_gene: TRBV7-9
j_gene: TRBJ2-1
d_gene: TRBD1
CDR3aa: CASRKGQVYNEQFF
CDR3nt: TGTGCCAGCAGAAAGGGACAGGTTTACAATGAGCAGTTCTTC

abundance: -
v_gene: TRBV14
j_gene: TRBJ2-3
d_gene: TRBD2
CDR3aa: CASSPLGGANGPSTDTQYF
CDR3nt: TGTGCCAGCAGCCCGCTGGGAGGGGCAAATGGGCCTAGCACAGATACGCAGTATTTT

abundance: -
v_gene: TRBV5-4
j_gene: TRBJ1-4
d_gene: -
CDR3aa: CASSLTLSANEKLFF
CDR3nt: TGTGCCAGCAGCCTAACACTTTCGGCTAATGAAAAACTGTTTTTT